The present T cell receptor beta chain was sequenced within a study of cytomegalovirus exposure and HLA in healthy donors. Study details: Genetic ancestry analysis placed more than 80% of the 398 donors that were genotyped in the Caucasian-associated cluster. Points from the study as a whole: TCR beta sequences reportedly predicted most subjects' HLA-A and HLA-B alleles accurately. An analysis that came later showed most CMV-associated TCR beta chains appearing HLA-restricted.

Points on this clone: The antigen is undetermined.

Germline CDR1 SGHAT, CDR2 FQNNGV. V gave up 5 bases and J gave up 3 bases, with 10 bases separating them. This CDR3 has 13 residues. Use of 60 Vbeta and 13 Jbeta primers characterized the PCR. TCRdb's table, derived via immunoSEQ multiplex PCR, lists solely in-frame clones and lacks some. The sample yields around 200,000 clones, around 76% seen once. The chain is built from TRBV11-2 and TRBJ1-1; no clear D gene. Material for sequencing was PBMCs. The sequence derives from a man aged 30 to 45 in good health and CMV-seronegative. CDR3 DNA: TGTGCCAGCAGCCTTGCCCAGTACACTGAAGCTTTCTTT. It codes for CASSLAQYTEAFF. Complete variable domain (other parts from reference TRBV11-2 and TRBJ1-1): EAGVAQSPRYKIIEKRQSVAFWCNPISGHATLYWYQQILGQGPKLLIQFQNNGVVDDSQLPKDRFSAERLKGVDSTLKIQPAKLEDSAVYLCASSLAQYTEAFFGQGTRLTVV.